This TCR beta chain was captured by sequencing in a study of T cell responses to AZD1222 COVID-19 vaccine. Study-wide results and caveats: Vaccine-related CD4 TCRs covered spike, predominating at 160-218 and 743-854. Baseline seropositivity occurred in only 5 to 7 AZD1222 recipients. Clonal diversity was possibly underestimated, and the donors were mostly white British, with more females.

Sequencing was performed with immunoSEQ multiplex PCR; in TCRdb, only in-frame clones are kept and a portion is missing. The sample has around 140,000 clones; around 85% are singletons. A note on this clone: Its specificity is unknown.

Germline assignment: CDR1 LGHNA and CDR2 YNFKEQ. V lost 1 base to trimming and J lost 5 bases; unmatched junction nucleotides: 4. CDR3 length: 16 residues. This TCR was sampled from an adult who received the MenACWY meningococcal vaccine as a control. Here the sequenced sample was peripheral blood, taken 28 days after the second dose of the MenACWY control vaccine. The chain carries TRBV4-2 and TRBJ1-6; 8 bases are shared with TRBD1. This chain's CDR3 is CASSQARTGHNSPLHF. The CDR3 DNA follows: TGTGCCAGCAGCCAAGCCCGGACAGGGCATAATTCACCCCTCCACTTT.